The TCR beta chain under discussion was sequenced for a study of cytomegalovirus exposure and HLA in healthy donors. About this clone: The antigen remains unidentified.

Researchers ran the PCR with 60 Vbeta and 13 Jbeta primers. Only in-frame clones appear in the TCRdb table, and some are missing; sequencing was by immunoSEQ multiplex PCR. Here the sample spans 130,000 or so clones, 61% being singletons. Germline V gene sequence: CDR1 LNHDA, CDR2 SQIVND (reference sequence). With 8 bases clipped from V and 5 bases from J, the junction kept 5 bases outside the gene matches. The CDR3 has 12 amino acids. Notes on the study in general: An analysis was carried out at a later point. It showed that HLA-associated TCR beta chains were more clonally expanded than equally common non-associated chains. Productive rates of about 90% or about 30% were seen for most TCR beta V segments in an earlier analysis.

The genes are TRBV19 and TRBJ2-7; 8 bases align to TRBD1. Sequencing input: PBMCs. The sequence derives from a male donor in good health and CMV-seronegative. The CDR3 region is CASSGQGHEQYF. CDR3 in DNA: TGTGCCAGTTCAGGACAGGGCCACGAGCAGTACTTC.